A selection of T cell receptor beta chains follows, all from one sample in a study of T cell repertoires in cytomegalovirus infection. Each CDR3 protein is one row after TCRdb ran MiXCR on the reads. The sample records more than 400,000 distinct CDR3 sequences, more than 20% being singletons. The sample comprised PBMCs. These receptors all come from a human donor in good health (CMV status not recorded). Some clones in this sample may be carry-over from other donors' samples. CDR3s leave out the opening cysteine and the closing phenylalanine or tryptophan.

TRBV12-3/TRBV12-4,TRBJ2-2,AISLDPLGTNTGELF
TRBV2,TRBJ2-2,ASLGLANTGELF
TRBV24-1,TRBJ2-3,ATSEAGQPDTQY
TRBV28,TRBJ1-1,ASSTRAKAF
TRBV7-2,TRBJ1-1,ASSLTGDIEAF
TRBV15,TRBJ2-1,ATSRGDSYNEQF
TRBV7-2,TRBJ2-1,ASSPFSGTHEQF
TRBV20-1,TRBJ2-7,SANRGLNEQY
TRBV7-3,TRBJ2-7,ASSGGFSGEQY
TRBV27,TRBJ2-2,ARRYGAYNTGELF
TRBV7-2,TRBJ2-1,ASTLLAGAMYEQF
TRBV6-2/TRBV6-3,TRBJ2-5,ASSPFGAGETQY
TRBV6-2/TRBV6-3,TRBJ2-3,ASSPRLREGGTDTQY
TRBV15,TRBJ2-5,ATSRDLAGGFGVRETQY
TRBV9,TRBJ2-3,ASATSGSADTQY
TRBV7-9,TRBJ2-1,ASSRPPTYNEQF
TRBV20-1,TRBJ1-5,SARVSDRKSQPQH
TRBV12-3/TRBV12-4,TRBJ1-2,ASSLGTDKVHGYT
TRBV12-3/TRBV12-4,TRBJ2-1,ASSLFPARVADNEQF
TRBV5-4,TRBJ2-3,ASSSTSGRAVTDTQY
TRBV29-1,TRBJ2-1,SVELGGQF
TRBV9,TRBJ1-2,ASSAEGQNYGYT
TRBV9,TRBJ2-1,ASSVGPGTLISGAPYNEQF
TRBV25-1,TRBJ1-1,ASRQQGKGTEAF
TRBV5-6,TRBJ1-2,ASSPPLLYGYT
TRBV12-3/TRBV12-4,TRBJ1-6,ASRAGGGDSPLH